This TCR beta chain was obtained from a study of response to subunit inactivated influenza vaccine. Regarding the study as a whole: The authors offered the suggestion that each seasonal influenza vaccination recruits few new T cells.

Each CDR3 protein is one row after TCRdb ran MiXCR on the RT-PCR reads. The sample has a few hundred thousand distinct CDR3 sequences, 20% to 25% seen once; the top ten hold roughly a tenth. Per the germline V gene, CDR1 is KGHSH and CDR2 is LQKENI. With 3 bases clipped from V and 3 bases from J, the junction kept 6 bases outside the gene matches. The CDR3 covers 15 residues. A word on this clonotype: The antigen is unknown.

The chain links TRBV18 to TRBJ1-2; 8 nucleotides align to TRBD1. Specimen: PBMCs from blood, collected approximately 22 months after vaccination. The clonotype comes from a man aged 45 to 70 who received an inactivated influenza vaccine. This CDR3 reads CASSPLSTGDYGYTF. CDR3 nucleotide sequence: TGTGCCAGCTCACCTCTCTCGACAGGGGACTATGGCTACACCTTC.